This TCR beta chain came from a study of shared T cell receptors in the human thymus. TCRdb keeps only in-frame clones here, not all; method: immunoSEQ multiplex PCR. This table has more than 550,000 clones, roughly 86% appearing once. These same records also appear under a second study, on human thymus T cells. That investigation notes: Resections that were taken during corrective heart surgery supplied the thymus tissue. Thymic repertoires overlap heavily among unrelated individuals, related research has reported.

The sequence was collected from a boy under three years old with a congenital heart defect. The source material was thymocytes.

CDR3 in DNA: TGTGCCAGCAGTGAAGGCGGGGCGGAGACCCAGTACTTC. Translation gives CASSEGGAETQYF. V gene TRBV2 combines with J gene TRBJ2-5, with a possible D match to TRBD2 (6 bases). The CDR3 spans 13 residues. CDR1 is SNHLY and CDR2 is FYNNEI in the germline V gene. Trimming took 1 base from V and 5 from J, leaving 8 bases between them.